What follows are 17 T cell receptor beta chains derived from one specimen sequenced in a study of T cell responses to AZD1222 COVID-19 vaccine. TCRdb keeps only in-frame clones here, not all; method: immunoSEQ multiplex PCR. Of about 110,000 clones listed, around 90% are singletons. Sequencing was performed on peripheral blood, taken on day 0 of AZD1222 vaccination. The receptors here all came from an adult in good health.

This sequence joins TRBV25-1 and TRBJ1-6, with D unresolved. Germline-derived CDR1 and CDR2 are MGHDK and SYGVNS. Trimming removed 6 bases at V and 10 bases at J, with 16 bases between. CDR3 length: 14 amino acids. The CDR3 region has the DNA TGTGCCAGCAGCGCCATCGGGGTTAACTCACCCCTCCACTTT. It is translated as CASSAIGVNSPLHF.

The chain recombines TRBV6-2 or TRBV6-3 with TRBJ2-1; 9 bases map to TRBD2. Germline V gene data show CDR1 as MNHEY and CDR2 as SVGEGT. Losses at the gene ends were 2 bases for V and 4 bases for J; bases not matched to a gene: 6. The CDR3 contains 16 residues. The CDR3 here is CASSYGLAGRYNEQFF. CDR3 DNA: TGTGCCAGCAGTTACGGGCTAGCGGGACGGTACAATGAGCAGTTCTTC.

As for this clone: The same CDR3 is also encoded by other DNA sequences in this sample. The genes are TRBV18 and TRBJ1-4; 7 bases are a match to TRBD1. Germline CDR1 is KGHSH and CDR2 is LQKENI. The ends lost 0 bases at V and 3 bases at J; junction bases unmatched: 1. The CDR3 is made up of 15 amino acids. The CDR3 sequence: CASSPPGTANEKLFF. Written as DNA, the CDR3 is TGTGCCAGCTCACCACCCGGGACAGCTAATGAAAAACTGTTTTTT.

This chain links TRBV11-1 with TRBJ2-6, with 7 bases fitting TRBD1. Germline V gives CDR1 SGHAT, CDR2 FQDESV (reference sequence). The CDR3 length is 16 residues. Trimming removed 4 bases from V and 1 base from J; junction bases left unmatched: 4. The CDR3 coding sequence is TGTGCCAGCAGCTCGTTACAGGGGTCTGGGGCCAACGTCCTGACTTTC. It specifies CASSSLQGSGANVLTF.

The genes are TRBV9 and TRBJ2-1; D remains ambiguous. Germline CDR1 SGDLS, CDR2 YYNGEE. V dropped 2 bases and J dropped 7 bases, with 7 bases sitting between them. This CDR3 comprises 12 residues. For the CDR3, the DNA is TGTGCCAGCAGCGTGTTCGGAAATGAGCAGTTCTTC. Translating it yields CASSVFGNEQFF.

CDR3 in amino acids: CATRGQANEKLFF. The CDR3 DNA follows: TGTGCCACCAGGGGGCAGGCTAATGAAAAACTGTTTTTT. The genes are TRBV27 and TRBJ1-4, with 8 bases aligning to TRBD1. The length of the CDR3 is 13 residues. Germline V CDR1 and CDR2: MNHEY, SMNVEV (reference sequence). The V and J ends lost 10 bases and 3 bases, in that order; junction bases with no gene match: 4.

The chain employs TRBV5-1 and TRBJ1-2; D uncertain. Germline V gene lookup returns CDR1 SGHRS and CDR2 YFSETQ. Trimming took off 5 bases at V and 4 bases at J, with 12 bases between the two ends. The CDR3 extends over 13 amino acids. The CDR3, as DNA: TGCGCCAGCAGAAACGACGGCTCCTATGGCTACACCTTC. Translated, it gives CASRNDGSYGYTF.

V usage is TRBV23-1 and J usage is TRBJ2-7; the D gene is possibly TRBD1 (6 bases). TRBV23-1 is an ORF for which the function is uncertain. Trimming pared 0 bases from V and 3 bases from J, leaving 15 bases between. The CDR3 consists of 16 residues. In nucleotides, the CDR3 is TGCGCCAGCAGTCAATCATTCGGCGACAGGAACTACGAGCAGTACTTC. It encodes CASSQSFGDRNYEQYF.

This clone turned up a few times. The V gene is TRBV7-9, the J gene TRBJ2-5; 11 positions match TRBD2. This CDR3 spans 15 amino acids. V shed 3 bases and J 7 bases; nucleotides not matched to a gene: 7. The germline gives CDR1 SEHNR, CDR2 FQNEAQ (reference sequence). The CDR3 spells CASSFGTSGSGTQYF. For the CDR3, the DNA is TGTGCCAGCAGCTTTGGGACTAGCGGCTCGGGGACCCAGTACTTC.

J is TRBJ2-2 and V is TRBV19, with 7 bases lining up with TRBD2. There are 16 residues in the CDR3. With 7 bases clipped from V and 4 bases from J, the junction kept 12 bases outside the gene matches. Per the germline V gene, CDR1 is LNHDA and CDR2 is SQIVND (reference sequence). The CDR3 sequence is CASTPQLADFTGELFF. In DNA form, the CDR3 reads TGTGCCAGTACCCCCCAGCTAGCGGACTTCACCGGGGAGCTGTTTTTT.

V and J are TRBV30 and TRBJ1-1, with a weak D call TRBD1 (5 bases). Deletions cut 3 bases from V and 4 bases from J, with 9 bases between. This CDR3 has 12 amino acids. Germline CDR1 and CDR2: GTSNPN and SVGIG (reference sequence). The CDR3 sequence is CAWRGEATEAFF. CDR3 in DNA: TGTGCCTGGAGAGGGGAGGCCACTGAAGCTTTCTTT.

The CDR3 bases are TGTGCCAGCAGCTTAGTTCTGGGATATACTATCGGCAGCACCTACGAGCAGTACTTC. Amino acid sequence: CASSLVLGYTIGSTYEQYF. This rearrangement joins TRBV7-9 to TRBJ2-7; D call uncertain. This CDR3 spans 19 amino acids. V was trimmed by 1 base and J by 2 bases, leaving 24 bases between them. Per germline, CDR1 SEHNR and CDR2 FQNEAQ (reference sequence). The full variable domain, rest sourced from reference TRBV7-9 and TRBJ2-7, is DTGVSQNPRHKITKRGQNVTFRCDPISEHNRLYWYRQTLGQGPEFLTYFQNEAQLEKSRLLSDRFSAERPKGSFSTLEIQRTEQGDSAMYLCASSLVLGYTIGSTYEQYFGPGTRLTVT.

This clone was observed a single time. Here the CDR3 reads CASSLGGGNIQYF. In nucleotides, the CDR3 is TGTGCCAGCAGCTTGGGAGGGGGCAACATTCAGTACTTC. This rearrangement joins TRBV5-4 to TRBJ2-4; TRBD1 matches at 7 bases. The V gene's germline CDR1 is SGHNT and CDR2 YYREEE (reference sequence). This CDR3 comprises 13 residues. Trimming at V came to 0 bases and at J to 7 bases, leaving 1 base not matched to a gene.

This clone was counted once. V gene TRBV7-2 combines with J gene TRBJ2-7; the D is unclear. Germline lookup yields CDR1 SGHTA and CDR2 FQGNSA. Deletions cut 7 bases from V and 2 bases from J, with 15 bases between. The CDR3 length is 14 residues. CDR3 bases: TGTGCCAGCACCTCCGAAGGCGGACCCTACGAGCAGTACTTC. This sequence encodes CASTSEGGPYEQYF.

V is TRBV28 and J is TRBJ2-7, with 10 bases that match TRBD2. CDR3 length: 13 amino acids. The germline gives CDR1 MDHEN, CDR2 SYDVKM. V dropped 10 bases and J dropped 3; count of bases not matched to a gene: 6. CDR3 region: CATQLAGNYEQYF. DNA for the CDR3: TGTGCCACCCAACTAGCGGGGAACTACGAGCAGTACTTC.

This clone has a handful of counts. The chain employs TRBV6-5 and TRBJ2-1, with D perhaps TRBD2 (6 bases). This CDR3 has 13 residues. Germline assignment: CDR1 MNHEY and CDR2 SVGAGI. V dropped 8 bases and J dropped 4 bases, with 12 bases sitting between them. The DNA for the CDR3 is TGTGCCAGCGGCGGAGGGCCTTACAATGAGCAGTTCTTC. Protein sequence: CASGGGPYNEQFF.

This chain links TRBV7-2 with TRBJ2-3; D is ambiguous. The V gene's germline CDR1 is SGHTA and CDR2 FQGNSA. The V gene lost 9 bases and the J gene lost 5 bases, with 24 bases spanning the gap. The CDR3 consists of 16 residues. CDR3 residues: CASTPVEYPRRDTQYF. In DNA form, the CDR3 reads TGTGCCAGTACCCCCGTGGAATACCCCCGGCGAGATACGCAGTATTTT.